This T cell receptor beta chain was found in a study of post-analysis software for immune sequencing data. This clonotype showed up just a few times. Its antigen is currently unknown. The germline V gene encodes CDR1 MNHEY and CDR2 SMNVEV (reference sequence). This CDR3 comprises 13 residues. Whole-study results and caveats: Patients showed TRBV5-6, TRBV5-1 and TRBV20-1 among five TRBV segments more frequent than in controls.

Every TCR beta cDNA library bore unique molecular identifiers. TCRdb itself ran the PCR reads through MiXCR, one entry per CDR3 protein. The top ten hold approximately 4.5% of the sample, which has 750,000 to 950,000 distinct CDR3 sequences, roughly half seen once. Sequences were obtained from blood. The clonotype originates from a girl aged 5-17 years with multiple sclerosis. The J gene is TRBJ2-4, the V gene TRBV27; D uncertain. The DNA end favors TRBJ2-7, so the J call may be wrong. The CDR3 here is CASSLGSVYEQYF. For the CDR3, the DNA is TGTGCCAGCAGTTTGGGCAGTGTTTACGAGCAGTACTTC.